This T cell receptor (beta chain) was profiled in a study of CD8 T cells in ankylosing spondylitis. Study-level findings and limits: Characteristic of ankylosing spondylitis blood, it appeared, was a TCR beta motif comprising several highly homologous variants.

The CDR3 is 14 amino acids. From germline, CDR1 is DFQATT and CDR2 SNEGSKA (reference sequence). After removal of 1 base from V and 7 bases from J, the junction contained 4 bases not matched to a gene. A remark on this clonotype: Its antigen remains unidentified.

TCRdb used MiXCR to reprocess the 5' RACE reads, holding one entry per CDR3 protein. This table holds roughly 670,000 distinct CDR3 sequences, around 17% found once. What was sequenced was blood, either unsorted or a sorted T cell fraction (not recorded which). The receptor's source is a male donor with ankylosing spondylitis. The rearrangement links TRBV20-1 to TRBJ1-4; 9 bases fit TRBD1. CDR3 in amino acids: CSARVQGAGEKLFF. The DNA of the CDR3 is TGCAGTGCTAGAGTACAGGGGGCCGGTGAAAAACTGTTTTTT.